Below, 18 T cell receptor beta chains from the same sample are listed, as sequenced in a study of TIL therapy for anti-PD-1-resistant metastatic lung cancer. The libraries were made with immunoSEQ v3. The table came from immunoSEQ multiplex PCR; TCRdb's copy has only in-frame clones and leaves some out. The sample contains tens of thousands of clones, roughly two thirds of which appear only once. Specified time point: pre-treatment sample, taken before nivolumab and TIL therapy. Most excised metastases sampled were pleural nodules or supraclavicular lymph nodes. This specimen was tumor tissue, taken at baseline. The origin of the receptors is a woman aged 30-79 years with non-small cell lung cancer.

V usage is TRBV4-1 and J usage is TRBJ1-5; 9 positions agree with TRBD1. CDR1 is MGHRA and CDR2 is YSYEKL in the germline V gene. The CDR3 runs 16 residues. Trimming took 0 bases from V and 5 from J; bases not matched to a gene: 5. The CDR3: CASSQEGGTGYQPQHF. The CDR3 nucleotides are TGCGCCAGCAGCCAAGAGGGAGGGACAGGGTATCAGCCCCAGCATTTT.

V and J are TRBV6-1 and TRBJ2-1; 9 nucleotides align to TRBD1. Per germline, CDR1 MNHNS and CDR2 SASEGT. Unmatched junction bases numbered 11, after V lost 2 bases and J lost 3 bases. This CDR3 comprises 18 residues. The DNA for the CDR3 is TGTGCCAGCAGTGAAACTGGCTGGGGGACAGGGTACTACAATGAGCAGTTCTTC. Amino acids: CASSETGWGTGYYNEQFF.

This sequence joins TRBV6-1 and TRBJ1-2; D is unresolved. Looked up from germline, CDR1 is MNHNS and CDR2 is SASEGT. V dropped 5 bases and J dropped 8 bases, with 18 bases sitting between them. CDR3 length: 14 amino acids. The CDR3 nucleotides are TGTGCCAGCAGTCCGGGGAGGGCGTGGTTGGGCTACACCTTC. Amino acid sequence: CASSPGRAWLGYTF.

CDR3 in DNA: TGTGCCAGCAGTGAAGAGACTAGTGATGAGCAGTTCTTC. Its protein product is CASSEETSDEQFF. J is TRBJ2-1 and V is TRBV6-1; perhaps TRBD2 as D (6 bases). Germline-derived CDR1 and CDR2 are MNHNS and SASEGT. Trimming took 1 base from V and 8 from J, leaving 9 bases between them. CDR3 length equals 13 residues.

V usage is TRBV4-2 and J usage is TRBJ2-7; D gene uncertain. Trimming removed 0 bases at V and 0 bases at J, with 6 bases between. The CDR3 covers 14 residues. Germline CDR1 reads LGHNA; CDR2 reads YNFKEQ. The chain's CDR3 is CASSQDASSYEQYF. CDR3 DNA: TGTGCCAGCAGCCAAGATGCTAGCTCCTACGAGCAGTACTTC.

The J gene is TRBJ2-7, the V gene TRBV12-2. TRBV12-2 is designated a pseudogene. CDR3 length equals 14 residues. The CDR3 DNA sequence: TGTGCCAGCAGCCCCGGGACCGCTCGGGCCGAGCAGTACTTC. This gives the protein CASSPGTARAEQYF.

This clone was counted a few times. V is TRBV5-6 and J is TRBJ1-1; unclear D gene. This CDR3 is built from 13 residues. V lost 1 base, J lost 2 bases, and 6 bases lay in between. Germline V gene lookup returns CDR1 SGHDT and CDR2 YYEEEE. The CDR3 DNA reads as TGTGCCAGCAGCTTGAAACCCAACACTGAAGCTTTCTTT. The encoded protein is CASSLKPNTEAFF.

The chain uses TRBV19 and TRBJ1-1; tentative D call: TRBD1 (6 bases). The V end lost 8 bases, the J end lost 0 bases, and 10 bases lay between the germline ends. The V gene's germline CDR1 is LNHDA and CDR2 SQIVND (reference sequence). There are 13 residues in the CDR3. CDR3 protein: CASSGGLNTEAFF. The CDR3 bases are TGTGCCAGTTCGGGGGGCTTGAACACTGAAGCTTTCTTT.

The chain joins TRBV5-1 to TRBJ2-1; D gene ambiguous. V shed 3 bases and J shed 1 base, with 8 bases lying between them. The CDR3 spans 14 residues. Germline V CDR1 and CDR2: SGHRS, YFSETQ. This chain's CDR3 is CASSSGDSYNEQFF. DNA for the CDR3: TGCGCCAGCAGCTCTGGGGATTCCTACAATGAGCAGTTCTTC.

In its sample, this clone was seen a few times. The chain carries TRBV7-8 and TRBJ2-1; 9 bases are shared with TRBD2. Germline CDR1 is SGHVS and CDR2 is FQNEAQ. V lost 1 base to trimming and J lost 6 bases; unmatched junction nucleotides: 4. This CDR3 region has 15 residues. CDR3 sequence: CASSLGGLASNEQFF. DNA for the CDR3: TGTGCCAGCAGCTTAGGGGGACTAGCTTCCAATGAGCAGTTCTTC.

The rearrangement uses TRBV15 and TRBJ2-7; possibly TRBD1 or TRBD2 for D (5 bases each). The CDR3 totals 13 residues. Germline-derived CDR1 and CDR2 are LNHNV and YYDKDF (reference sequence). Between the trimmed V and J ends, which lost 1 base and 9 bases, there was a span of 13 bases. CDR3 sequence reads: CATSRVAGTGQYF. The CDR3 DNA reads TGTGCCACCAGCAGAGTAGCAGGGACGGGGCAGTACTTC.

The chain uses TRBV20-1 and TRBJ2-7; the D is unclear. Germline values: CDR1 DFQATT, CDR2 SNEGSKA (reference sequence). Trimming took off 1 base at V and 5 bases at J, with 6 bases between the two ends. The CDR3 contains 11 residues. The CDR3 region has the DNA TGCAGTGCTAGAGTTTCTAACGAGCAGTACTTC. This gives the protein CSARVSNEQYF.

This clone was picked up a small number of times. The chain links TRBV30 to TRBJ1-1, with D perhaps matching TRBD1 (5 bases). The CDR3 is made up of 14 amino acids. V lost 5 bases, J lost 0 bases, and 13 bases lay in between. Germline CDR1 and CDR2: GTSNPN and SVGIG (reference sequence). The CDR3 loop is CAWCLGTVNTEAFF. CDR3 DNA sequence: TGTGCCTGGTGTCTCGGGACCGTGAACACTGAAGCTTTCTTT.

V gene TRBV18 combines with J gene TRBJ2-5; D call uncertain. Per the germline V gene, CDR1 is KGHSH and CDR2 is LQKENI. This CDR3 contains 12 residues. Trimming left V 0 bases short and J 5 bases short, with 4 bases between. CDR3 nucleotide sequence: TGTGCCAGCTCACCACCGTGGGAGACCCAGTACTTC. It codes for CASSPPWETQYF.

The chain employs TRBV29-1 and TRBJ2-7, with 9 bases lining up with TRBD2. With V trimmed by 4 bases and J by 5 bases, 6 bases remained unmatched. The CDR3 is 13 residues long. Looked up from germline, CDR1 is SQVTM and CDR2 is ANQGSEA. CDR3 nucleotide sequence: TGCAGCGTTGTCCCGGGACTAGCAGACGAGCAGTACTTC. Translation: CSVVPGLADEQYF.

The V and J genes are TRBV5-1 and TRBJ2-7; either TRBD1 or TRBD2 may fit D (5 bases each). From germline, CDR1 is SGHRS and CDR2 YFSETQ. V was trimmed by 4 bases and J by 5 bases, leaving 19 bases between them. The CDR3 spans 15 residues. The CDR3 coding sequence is TGCGCCAGCAGCCAGAGCGGCAGGGAAGGTAACGAGCAGTACTTC. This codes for CASSQSGREGNEQYF.

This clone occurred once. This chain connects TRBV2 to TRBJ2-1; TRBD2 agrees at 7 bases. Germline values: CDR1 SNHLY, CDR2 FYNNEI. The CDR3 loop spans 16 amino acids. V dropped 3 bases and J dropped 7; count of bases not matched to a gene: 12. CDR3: CASSEDGLAAGNEQFF. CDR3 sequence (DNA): TGTGCCAGCAGTGAGGATGGTCTAGCGGCTGGGAATGAGCAGTTCTTC. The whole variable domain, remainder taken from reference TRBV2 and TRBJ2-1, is EPEVTQTPSHQVTQMGQEVILRCVPISNHLYFYWYRQILGQKVEFLVSFYNNEISEKSEIFDDQFSVERPDGSNFTLKIRSTKLEDSAMYFCASSEDGLAAGNEQFFGPGTRLTVL.

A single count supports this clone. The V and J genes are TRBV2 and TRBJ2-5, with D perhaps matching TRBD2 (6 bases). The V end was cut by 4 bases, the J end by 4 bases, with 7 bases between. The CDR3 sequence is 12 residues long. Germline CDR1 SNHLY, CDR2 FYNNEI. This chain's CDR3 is CASSVGGETQYF. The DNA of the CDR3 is TGTGCCAGCAGTGTGGGGGGAGAGACCCAGTACTTC. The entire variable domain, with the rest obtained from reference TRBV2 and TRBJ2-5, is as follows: EPEVTQTPSHQVTQMGQEVILRCVPISNHLYFYWYRQILGQKVEFLVSFYNNEISEKSEIFDDQFSVERPDGSNFTLKIRSTKLEDSAMYFCASSVGGETQYFGPGTRLLVL.